A single sample is the source of the 19 T cell receptor beta chains below, sequenced in a study of response to subunit inactivated influenza vaccine. TCRdb redid the calling of the RT-PCR reads with MiXCR, one entry per CDR3 protein. This sample yields around 530,000 distinct CDR3 sequences, of which 16% are seen a single time; less than 4% belongs to the top ten. Here the sequenced sample was CD4+ T cells sorted from PBMCs, taken less than 30 months after vaccination. The source of these receptors is a man in his fifties or sixties who received an inactivated influenza vaccine.

This clonotype was counted only a few times. The rearrangement joins TRBV18 to TRBJ2-5; perhaps D is TRBD1 or TRBD2 (5 bases each). Germline CDR1 is KGHSH and CDR2 is LQKENI. The CDR3 has 15 amino acids. V shed 2 bases and J shed 3 bases, with 13 bases lying between them. CDR3 sequence: CASSPATWDEETQYF. CDR3 DNA: TGTGCCAGCTCACCAGCAACTTGGGACGAAGAGACCCAGTACTTC.

This clonotype came up a few times. The gene calls are TRBV9 and TRBJ2-2; D may be TRBD2 (5 bases). V dropped 4 bases and J dropped 2 bases, with 9 bases sitting between them. Germline-derived CDR1 and CDR2 are SGDLS and YYNGEE. The CDR3 covers 14 residues. CDR3 sequence reads: CASSKSGNTGELFF. As DNA, the CDR3 is TGTGCCAGCAGCAAAAGCGGTAACACCGGGGAGCTGTTTTTT.

The rearrangement joins TRBV20-1 to TRBJ2-7; D is uncertain. This CDR3 has 13 residues. Germline CDR1 reads DFQATT; CDR2 reads SNEGSKA (reference sequence). V was clipped by 1 base and J by 0 bases, with 7 bases between them. CDR3 region: CSARGPSSYEQYF. CDR3 bases: TGCAGTGCTAGAGGACCGAGCTCCTACGAGCAGTACTTC.

V and J are TRBV20-1 and TRBJ2-1; the D is unclear. The CDR3 is 13 residues long. V was trimmed by 3 bases and J by 8 bases, leaving 14 bases between them. Germline V gene sequence: CDR1 DFQATT, CDR2 SNEGSKA (reference sequence). CDR3 loop: CSASVPGDDEQFF. DNA of the CDR3: TGCAGTGCTAGTGTACCAGGCGACGATGAGCAGTTCTTC.

This clonotype turned up a few times. The chain recombines TRBV13 with TRBJ2-1; D remains unclear. Germline CDR1 is PRHDT and CDR2 is FYEKMQ (reference sequence). V lost 4 bases to trimming and J lost 15 bases, with 13 bases between them. The CDR3 has 11 residues. CDR3 sequence (DNA): TGTGCCAGCAGCTCCAGATTAGGACGGTTCTTC. Protein sequence: CASSSRLGRFF.

This clonotype has only a few counts. This rearrangement joins TRBV10-3 to TRBJ2-2; the D gene is possibly TRBD1 (5 bases). The CDR3 runs 15 residues. V was shortened by 5 bases and J by 5 bases, with 15 bases between the two germline ends. The V gene's germline CDR1 is ENHRY and CDR2 SYGVKD. The CDR3 DNA sequence: TGTGCCATCAGTTGGACACTCGCGAGTACCGGGGAGCTGTTTTTT. Amino acids: CAISWTLASTGELFF.

The rearrangement links TRBV12-3 or TRBV12-4 to TRBJ1-3; D gene ambiguous. The V end lost 1 base, the J end lost 3 bases, and 10 bases lay between the germline ends. The CDR3 length is 15 residues. CDR3 DNA sequence: TGTGCCAGCAGTTTAGGGGGTAGGCTTGGAAACACCATATATTTT. It codes for CASSLGGRLGNTIYF.

This clonotype was counted a few times. The V call is TRBV7-2, the J call TRBJ1-5; a weak D match, TRBD1 (6 bases). V was trimmed by 1 base and J by 4 bases, leaving 11 bases between them. The CDR3 runs to 15 residues. CDR1 SGHTA and CDR2 FQGNSA come from the germline V gene. DNA of the CDR3: TGTGCCAGCAGCTTAGGGAAGGGGGGGAATCAGCCCCAGCATTTT. It yields the protein CASSLGKGGNQPQHF. The variable domain in full, completed from reference TRBV7-2 and TRBJ1-5, reads GAGVSQSPSNKVTEKGKDVELRCDPISGHTALYWYRQSLGQGLEFLIYFQGNSAPDKSGLPSDRFSAERTGGSVSTLTIQRTQQEDSAVYLCASSLGKGGNQPQHFGDGTRLSIL.

This sequence joins TRBV7-2 and TRBJ1-5; 9 nucleotides match TRBD1. Germline lookup yields CDR1 SGHTA and CDR2 FQGNSA. J was trimmed by 0 bases and V by 3 bases; bases with no gene match: 6. This CDR3 is 17 amino acids long. The CDR3 coding sequence is TGTGCCAGCAGCTTCCTAGGACAGGGGTTTAGCAATCAGCCCCAGCATTTT. Amino acids: CASSFLGQGFSNQPQHF.

This clonotype was detected only a few times. The chain has TRBV2 and TRBJ2-3; either TRBD1 or TRBD2 may fit D (6 bases each). The length of the CDR3 is 16 residues. Germline CDR1 is SNHLY and CDR2 is FYNNEI. With 2 bases removed from V and 2 bases from J, the gap between germline ends came to 14 bases. In nucleotides, the CDR3 is TGTGCCAGCAGTGAATTAGGGGGAGGACCCACAGATACGCAGTATTTT. Its protein is CASSELGGGPTDTQYF.

Notes on this clonotype: A read error may explain this, as a much larger clone is one base away. The gene calls are TRBV5-1 and TRBJ2-7; perhaps TRBD2 as D (5 bases). This CDR3 is built from 14 residues. Germline V gene data show CDR1 as SGHRS and CDR2 as YFSETQ. The CDR3 reads CANSSASTGNEQYF. CDR3 nucleotide sequence: TGCGCCAACAGCTCCGCTTCGACGGGGAACGAGCAGTACTTC.

This clonotype was detected only a few times. V and J are TRBV4-2 and TRBJ2-7, with 12 nucleotides matching TRBD1. Germline CDR1 is LGHNA and CDR2 is YNFKEQ. Trimming removed 1 base from V and 7 bases from J; junction bases left unmatched: 5. The CDR3 has 15 residues. The CDR3 reads CASSQVGQGAGEQYF. As DNA, the CDR3 is TGTGCCAGCAGCCAAGTGGGACAGGGGGCTGGGGAGCAGTACTTC.

In its sample, this clonotype was seen a few times. The chain couples TRBV12-3 or TRBV12-4 to TRBJ1-6, with TRBD1 matching over 7 bases. J gave up 9 bases and V 3 bases, and 5 bases lay outside the gene matches. The CDR3 has 14 residues. This CDR3 reads CASSFQGDVSPLHF. The CDR3 nucleotides are TGTGCCAGCAGTTTCCAGGGGGATGTTTCACCCCTCCACTTT.

This clonotype was picked up a small number of times. The gene calls are TRBV28 and TRBJ1-2; D possibly corresponds to TRBD1 (5 bases). This CDR3 comprises 14 residues. Germline values: CDR1 MDHEN, CDR2 SYDVKM. V lost 8 bases to trimming and J lost 6 bases, with 19 bases between them. As DNA, the CDR3 is TGTGCCAGCGGCTCAGCAGGGAGCTCAAATGGCTACACCTTC. This codes for CASGSAGSSNGYTF.

The sample holds a few counts of this clonotype. The rearrangement uses TRBV15 and TRBJ2-7; TRBD2 agrees at 7 bases. V trimming: 6 bases; J trimming: 2 bases; junction bases outside the gene matches: 7. Looked up from germline, CDR1 is LNHNV and CDR2 is YYDKDF (reference sequence). The CDR3 has 14 residues. CDR3 nucleotide sequence: TGTGCCACCAGTCCAGCGGGACTGGCCTACGAGCAGTACTTC. This codes for CATSPAGLAYEQYF. Full variable domain (outside the CDR3, taken from reference TRBV15 and TRBJ2-7): DAMVIQNPRYQVTQFGKPVTLSCSQTLNHNVMYWYQQKSSQAPKLLFHYYDKDFNNEADTPDNFQSRRPNTSFCFLDIRSPGLGDTAMYLCATSPAGLAYEQYFGPGTRLTVT.

The CDR3 reads CASRNTADRGNTDTQYF. The CDR3 nucleotides read TGTGCCAGCAGAAATACCGCGGACAGGGGGAACACAGATACGCAGTATTTT. J is TRBJ2-3 and V is TRBV6-2 or TRBV6-3; 10 nucleotides line up with TRBD1. Trimming took 6 bases from V and 2 from J; bases not matched to a gene: 11. From germline, CDR1 is MNHEY and CDR2 SVGEGT. This CDR3 has 17 amino acids.

The V and J genes are TRBV12-3 or TRBV12-4 and TRBJ1-5; D gene unclear. Trimming removed 6 bases at V and 6 bases at J, with 15 bases between. This CDR3 has 14 amino acids. CDR3 DNA: TGTGCCAGCAGAGCCGGAGGCGCGGGTCAGCCCCAGCATTTT. As protein: CASRAGGAGQPQHF.

This clonotype was picked up a small number of times. This sequence joins TRBV6-2 or TRBV6-3 and TRBJ2-3; D might be TRBD1 or TRBD2, each matching 6 bases. The CDR3 has 15 amino acids. Per the germline V gene, CDR1 is MNHEY and CDR2 is SVGEGT. Trimming pared 8 bases from V and 9 bases from J, leaving 24 bases between. The CDR3 nucleotides are TGTGCCAGCCGAACCGAACAGGGACGGGGGCTAACGCAGTATTTT. It is translated as CASRTEQGRGLTQYF.

The chain joins TRBV11-2 to TRBJ2-7; D may be TRBD2 (5 bases). This CDR3 region has 14 residues. V was cut by 5 bases and J by 9 bases, with 20 bases left in between. The germline gives CDR1 SGHAT, CDR2 FQNNGV. The CDR3 protein is CASSPLSYSGGQYF. For the CDR3, the DNA is TGTGCCAGCAGCCCATTAAGCTACTCTGGAGGGCAGTACTTC.